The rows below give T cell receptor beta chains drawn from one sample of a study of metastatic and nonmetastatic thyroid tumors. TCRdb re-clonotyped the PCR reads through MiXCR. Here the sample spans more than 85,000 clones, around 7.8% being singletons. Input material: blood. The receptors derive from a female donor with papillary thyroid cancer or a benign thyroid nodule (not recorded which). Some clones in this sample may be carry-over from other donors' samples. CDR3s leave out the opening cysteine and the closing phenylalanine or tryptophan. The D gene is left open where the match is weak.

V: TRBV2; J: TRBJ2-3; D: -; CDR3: ASSEGGPSTDTQY
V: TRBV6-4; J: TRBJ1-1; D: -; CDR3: ASSKGPNTEAF
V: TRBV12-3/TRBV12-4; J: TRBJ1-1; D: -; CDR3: ASSLWGSTEAF
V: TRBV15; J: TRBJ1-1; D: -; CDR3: ATSSGGGARTGTEAF
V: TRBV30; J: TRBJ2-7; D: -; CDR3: AWSPPSAPWMVEQY
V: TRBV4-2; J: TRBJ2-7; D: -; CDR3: ASSPTGNEQY
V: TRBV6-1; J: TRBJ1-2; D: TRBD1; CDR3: ASSALGQGASSYGYT
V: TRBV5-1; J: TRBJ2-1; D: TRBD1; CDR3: ASSLQGVYNEQF
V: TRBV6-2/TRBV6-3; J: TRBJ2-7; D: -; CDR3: ASSRDPSGYEQY
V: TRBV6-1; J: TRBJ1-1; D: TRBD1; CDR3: ASSRTGGITEAF
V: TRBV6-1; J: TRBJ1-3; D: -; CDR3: ASSETRGYGNTIY
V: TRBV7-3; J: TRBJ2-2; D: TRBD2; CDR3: ASSQTSGETGELF
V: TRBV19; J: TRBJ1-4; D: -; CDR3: ASSIGRQSGEKLF
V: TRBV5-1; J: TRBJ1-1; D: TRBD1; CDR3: ASSGQGISTEAF
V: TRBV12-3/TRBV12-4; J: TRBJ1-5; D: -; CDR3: ASTVEGSQPQH
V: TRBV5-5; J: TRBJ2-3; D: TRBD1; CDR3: ASSSDRRDTQY
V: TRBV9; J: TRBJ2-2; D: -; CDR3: ASSPRSYTGELF
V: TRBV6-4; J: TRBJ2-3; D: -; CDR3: ASSFSGGTDTKY
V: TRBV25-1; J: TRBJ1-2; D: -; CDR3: ASSASRRGNYGYT
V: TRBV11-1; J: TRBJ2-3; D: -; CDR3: ASSFGGGAPDTQY
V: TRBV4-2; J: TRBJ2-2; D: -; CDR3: ASSQDHSGGELF
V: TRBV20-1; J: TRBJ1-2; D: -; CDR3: SARDQASRYGGYT
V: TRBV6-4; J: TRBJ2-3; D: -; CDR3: ASSDLGGSNTDTQY
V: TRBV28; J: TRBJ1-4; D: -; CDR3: ASSFPDATNEKLF
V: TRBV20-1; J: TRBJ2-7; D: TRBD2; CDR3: SASRGLAGNEQY
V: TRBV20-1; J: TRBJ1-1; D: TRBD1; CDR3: SAPIHRGTEAF
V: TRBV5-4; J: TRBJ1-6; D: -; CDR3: ASSLSSSYNSPLH
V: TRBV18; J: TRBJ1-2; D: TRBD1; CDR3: ASSPLARGPDYGYT
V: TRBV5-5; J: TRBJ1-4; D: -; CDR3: ASSLALREKLF
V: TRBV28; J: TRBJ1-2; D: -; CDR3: ASSPETVLSYT
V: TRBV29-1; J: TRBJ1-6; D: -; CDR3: SVGDQGDNSPLH
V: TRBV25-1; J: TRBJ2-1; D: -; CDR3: ASSEYLTKGQF
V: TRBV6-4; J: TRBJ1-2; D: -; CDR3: ASSESGTYGYT
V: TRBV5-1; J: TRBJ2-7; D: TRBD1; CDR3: ASSLVGGTETYEQY
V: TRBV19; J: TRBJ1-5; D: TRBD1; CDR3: ASSRQGRQPQH
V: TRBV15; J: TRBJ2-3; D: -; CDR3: ATSGLGGTDTQY
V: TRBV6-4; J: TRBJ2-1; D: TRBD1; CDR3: ASSSSPGQGHNEQF
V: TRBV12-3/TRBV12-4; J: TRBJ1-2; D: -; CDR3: ASSFSVTYGYT
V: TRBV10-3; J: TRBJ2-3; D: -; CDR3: AISDADTQY
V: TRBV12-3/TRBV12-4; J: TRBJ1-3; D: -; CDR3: ASTIFSGNTIY
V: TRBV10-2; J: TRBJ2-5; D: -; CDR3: ASSESAAAWGETQY
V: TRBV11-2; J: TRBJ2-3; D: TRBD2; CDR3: ASRNGIGGAVTQY
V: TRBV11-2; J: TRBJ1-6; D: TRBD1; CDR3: ASSPSGTGRYNSPLH
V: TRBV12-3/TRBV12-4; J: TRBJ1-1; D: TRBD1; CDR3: ASSSWTGNTEAF
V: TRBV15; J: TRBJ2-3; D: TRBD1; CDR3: ATSRDRGQGADTQY
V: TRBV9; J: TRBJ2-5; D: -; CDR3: ASSVGMMGGQETQY
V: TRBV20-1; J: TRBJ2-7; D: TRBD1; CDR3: SATYPGTGGYEQY